These 4 T cell receptor beta chains came from one sample sequenced in a study of blood T cell repertoires in COVID-19. Measured with immunoSEQ multiplex PCR; TCRdb has only the in-frame clones, and not every one. The sample includes 320,000 or so clones, over 70% seen only once; the top ten take about 5%. Material: PBMCs or T cells enriched from blood (not recorded which). These receptors originate from a young man who had recovered from COVID-19.

The CDR3 bases are TGTGCCAGCAGTGGGGGGGAGCGGGGAACCTACAATGAGCAGTTCTTC. Its translation: CASSGGERGTYNEQFF. This chain uses TRBV2 with TRBJ2-1, with TRBD2 identical over 7 bases. CDR3 size: 16 residues. Germline CDR1 reads SNHLY; CDR2 reads FYNNEI. The junction had 8 bases not matched to a gene; V was cut back by 4 bases and J by 2 bases. Based on the CDR3 plus reference TRBV2 and TRBJ2-1, the full variable domain is EPEVTQTPSHQVTQMGQEVILRCVPISNHLYFYWYRQILGQKVEFLVSFYNNEISEKSEIFDDQFSVERPDGSNFTLKIRSTKLEDSAMYFCASSGGERGTYNEQFFGPGTRLTVL.

The rearrangement uses TRBV5-4 and TRBJ1-6; 7 bases match TRBD1. V lost 4 bases and J lost 8; bases outside the gene matches: 6. The length of the CDR3 is 14 residues. CDR1 and CDR2 from the germline V gene are SGHNT and YYREEE (reference sequence). The CDR3 spells CASSQQGTHSPLHF. The CDR3 DNA reads TGTGCCAGCAGCCAACAGGGGACTCATTCACCCCTCCACTTT.

The gene calls are TRBV2 and TRBJ2-5, with D unclear. The CDR3 consists of 14 residues. V was clipped by 6 bases and J by 2 bases, with 13 bases between them. CDR1 is SNHLY and CDR2 is FYNNEI in the germline V gene. The CDR3 spells CASSSSLDQETQYF. As DNA, the CDR3 is TGTGCCAGCAGCTCATCTCTAGATCAAGAGACCCAGTACTTC.

Turning to this clone: Other DNA sequences in the same sample also yield this CDR3. The rearrangement uses TRBV6-5 and TRBJ1-1; D is unresolved. The V end lost 2 bases, the J end lost 6 bases, and 4 bases lay between the germline ends. The CDR3 spans 11 residues. Germline V gene lookup returns CDR1 MNHEY and CDR2 SVGAGI. The CDR3 DNA is TGTGCCAGCAGTTACGGGCCTGAAGCTTTCTTT. Encoded protein: CASSYGPEAFF.